This TCR beta chain came from a study of blood T cell repertoires in COVID-19. Repertoires were generated with immunoSEQ multiplex PCR, while TCRdb's copy carries only in-frame clones and drops some. Of under 250,000 clones listed, almost 85% are singletons. V was cut by 2 bases and J by 7 bases, with 12 bases left in between. CDR3 length: 15 amino acids. CDR1 is SGHTA, CDR2 FQGNSA, per germline. Sequencing was performed on peripheral blood. The source of this sequence is a woman in her 70s with COVID-19, enrolled during active disease. The chain uses TRBV7-2 and TRBJ1-6, with D uncertain. For the CDR3, the DNA is TGTGCCAGCAGCTTATTCCCATTCCAAAATTCACCCCTCCACTTT. Translation: CASSLFPFQNSPLHF. Full variable domain (remainder filled in from reference TRBV7-2 and TRBJ1-6): GAGVSQSPSNKVTEKGKDVELRCDPISGHTALYWYRQSLGQGLEFLIYFQGNSAPDKSGLPSDRFSAERTGGSVSTLTIQRTQQEDSAVYLCASSLFPFQNSPLHFGNGTRLTVT.